Shown below are 2 T cell receptor beta chains from a single sample sequenced in a study of T cell changes during pregnancy in multiple sclerosis. Measured with immunoSEQ multiplex PCR; TCRdb has only the in-frame clones, and not every one. The repertoire consists of about 79,000 clones, with around nine tenths occurring once and the leading ten covering around 0.5%. The sample in question was CD4+ T cells from peripheral blood mononuclear cells, obtained in the second trimester of pregnancy. The receptor source for this set is a female donor with multiple sclerosis, enrolled in a pregnancy study.

The chain carries TRBV19 and TRBJ2-7, with 8 positions matching TRBD1. Germline V gene lookup returns CDR1 LNHDA and CDR2 SQIVND (reference sequence). V lost 6 bases and J lost 6; bases outside the gene matches: 4. The CDR3 is 12 residues long. The CDR3 nucleotides read TGTGCCAGTAGCCAGGGGGCAGTCGAGCAGTACTTC. As protein: CASSQGAVEQYF.

V and J are TRBV6-6 and TRBJ2-7, with 9 bases aligning to TRBD2. This CDR3 is 15 amino acids long. The trim removed 7 bases at V and 5 bases at J, leaving 12 bases unmatched. The germline V gene encodes CDR1 MNHNY and CDR2 SVGAGI (reference sequence). CDR3: CASKQGLASGNEQYF. The CDR3 DNA reads TGTGCCAGCAAACAGGGACTAGCCTCCGGGAACGAGCAGTACTTC.